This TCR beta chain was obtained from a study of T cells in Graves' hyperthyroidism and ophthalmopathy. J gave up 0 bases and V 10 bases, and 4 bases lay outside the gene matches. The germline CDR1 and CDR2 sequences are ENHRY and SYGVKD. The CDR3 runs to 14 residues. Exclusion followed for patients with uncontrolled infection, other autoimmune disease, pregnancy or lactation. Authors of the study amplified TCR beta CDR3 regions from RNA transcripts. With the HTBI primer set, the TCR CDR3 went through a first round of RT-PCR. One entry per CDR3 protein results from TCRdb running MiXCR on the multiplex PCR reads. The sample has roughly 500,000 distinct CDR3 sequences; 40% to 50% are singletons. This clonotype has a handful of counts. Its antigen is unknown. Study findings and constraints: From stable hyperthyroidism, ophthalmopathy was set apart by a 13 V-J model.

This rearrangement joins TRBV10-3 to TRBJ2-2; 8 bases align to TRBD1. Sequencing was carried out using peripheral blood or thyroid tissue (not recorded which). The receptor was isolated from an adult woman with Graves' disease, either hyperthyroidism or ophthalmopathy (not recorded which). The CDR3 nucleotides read TGTGCCACCGGGACAGGTGCGAACACCGGGGAGCTGTTTTTT. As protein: CATGTGANTGELFF.